This T cell receptor beta chain was retrieved from a study of T cells in Graves' hyperthyroidism and ophthalmopathy. Study details: At the time of initial diagnosis and before any treatment, peripheral blood was collected. Findings and limits, study-wide: Among thyroid clonotypes expanded above 0.001, most also appeared in blood.

Uncontrolled infection, other autoimmune disease, pregnancy and lactation each barred patients from inclusion. This CDR3 contains 15 residues. The junction had 16 bases not matched to a gene; V was cut back by 11 bases and J by 8 bases. CDR1 is MNHEY and CDR2 is SMNVEV in the germline V gene (reference sequence). On this clonotype: The antigen is undetermined.

Amplification yielded TCR beta CDR3 regions, with RNA transcripts as the source. First-round RT-PCR with HTBI primers amplified the TCR CDR3 region. A single record per CDR3 protein comes from TCRdb applying MiXCR to the multiplex PCR reads. Of a few hundred thousand distinct CDR3 sequences listed, about a sixth are singletons. The chain is built from TRBV27 and TRBJ1-2, with TRBD1 matching over 11 bases. This receptor was taken from a woman in her thirties or forties with Graves' ophthalmopathy. Sequences were obtained from blood. The CDR3 coding sequence is TGTGCCTCCTCCTCCCGGGACAGGGGGTTGAGGGGCTACACCTTC. It codes for CASSSRDRGLRGYTF.